This entry lists 2 T cell receptor beta chains sequenced from one sample in a study of OX40 agonist ivuxolimab in advanced cancers. TCRdb's table, derived via immunoSEQ multiplex PCR, lists solely in-frame clones and lacks some. The table includes approximately 40,000 clones, 65% to 85% detected once. Sequencing was performed on CD4+ or CD8+ T cells sorted from blood, taken in a trial of the OX40 agonist ivuxolimab. The receptor source for this set is an adult with an advanced solid tumor such as melanoma, head and neck, liver or kidney cancer.

The V and J genes are TRBV29-1 and TRBJ2-1; 7 nucleotides agree with TRBD2. The length of the CDR3 is 13 residues. Trimming removed 8 bases from V and 0 bases from J; junction bases left unmatched: 4. Germline CDR1 and CDR2: SQVTM and ANQGSEA. CDR3 coding DNA: TGCAGCTGGGGGAGGGGCTCCTACAATGAGCAGTTCTTC. Amino acids: CSWGRGSYNEQFF.

The chain combines TRBV28 with TRBJ1-2; the match to TRBD1 covers 7 bases. Losses at the gene ends were 5 bases for V and 1 base for J; bases not matched to a gene: 16. This CDR3 is 18 amino acids long. The V gene's germline CDR1 is MDHEN and CDR2 SYDVKM. The CDR3 DNA reads TGTGCCAGCAGTCTATCCCCGGGACAGAGAAGATTTAACTATGGCTACACCTTC. Its protein product is CASSLSPGQRRFNYGYTF.